Listed below are T cell receptor beta chains from one sample, sequenced in a study of control samples from healthy donors and cancer patients. The protocol was immunoSEQ multiplex PCR, while the TCRdb copy is restricted to in-frame clones and leaves out a portion. The table includes about 140,000 clones, about nine tenths detected once. Input material: blood. The receptors originated from a man between 25 and 39 years old in good health. The CDR3 runs from the conserved cysteine through the conserved F or W. D genes are given only for firm matches. Not all rows give a size; the values are once, few, many and, for expanded clones, a class.

CDR3aa	CDR3nt	abundance	v_gene	d_gene	j_gene
CASRRQGAWNDEQFF	TGTGCCAGCAGGAGACAGGGGGCATGGAACGATGAGCAGTTCTTC	NA	TRBV6-5	TRBD1	TRBJ2-1
CASSYGTGLNTGELFF	TGTGCCAGCAGTTACGGAACGGGGCTGAACACCGGGGAGCTGTTTTTT	NA	TRBV6-5	NA	TRBJ2-2
CASSQVSGGGQPQHF	TGTGCCAGCAGCCAAGTTTCAGGGGGCGGTCAGCCCCAGCATTTT	NA	TRBV3-1/TRBV3-2	TRBD1	TRBJ1-5
CASSLGGGPNGYTF	TGTGCCAGCAGCTTAGGGGGAGGACCTAATGGCTACACCTTC	NA	TRBV7-8	NA	TRBJ1-2
CASSQGSGQGGKLFF	TGTGCCAGCAGCCAAGGAAGTGGTCAGGGCGGAAAACTGTTTTTT	once	TRBV14	NA	TRBJ1-4
CASRQGGASNEKLFF	TGTGCCAGCAGACAAGGTGGGGCGTCTAATGAAAAACTGTTTTTT	NA	TRBV6-6	NA	TRBJ1-4
CASNPTGAEGYTF	TGTGCCAGCAATCCGACAGGGGCGGAGGGCTACACCTTC	NA	TRBV7-9	TRBD1	TRBJ1-2
CASGGNPLYNSPLHF	TGTGCCAGCGGGGGAAACCCTCTCTATAATTCACCCCTCCACTTT	few	TRBV27	NA	TRBJ1-6
CASSLEEGEYQPQHF	TGTGCCAGCAGTCTAGAGGAAGGGGAGTATCAGCCCCAGCATTTT	NA	TRBV28	NA	TRBJ1-5
CASSLGSAEYNEQFF	TGTGCCAGCAGCTTAGGGTCAGCAGAGTACAATGAGCAGTTCTTC	once	TRBV7-7	NA	TRBJ2-1
CASSVALGKNTIYF	TGTGCCAGCAGCGTAGCTTTAGGGAAAAACACCATATATTTT	once	TRBV9	NA	TRBJ1-3
CASSLSRDDSPLHF	TGTGCCAGCAGTTTGAGCAGGGATGATTCACCCCTCCACTTT	NA	TRBV27	NA	TRBJ1-6
CATRRDSNQPQHF	TGTGCCACAAGAAGAGACAGCAATCAGCCCCAGCATTTT	once	TRBV6-5	NA	TRBJ1-5
CASSTRTGVEQYF	TGCGCCAGCAGCACTCGGACAGGGGTCGAGCAGTACTTC	NA	TRBV5-1	TRBD1	TRBJ2-7
CASRVSGGAAGANVLTF	TGTGCCAGCAGGGTCAGCGGGGGGGCCGCTGGGGCCAACGTCCTGACTTTC	NA	TRBV7-9	TRBD2	TRBJ2-6
CASSSLLAGNEQFF	TGTGCCAGCAGTAGTTTGCTAGCGGGGAATGAGCAGTTCTTC	NA	TRBV7-9	TRBD2	TRBJ2-1
CASHPRDNSYTGELFF	TGCGCCAGCCACCCTAGGGACAACTCTTACACCGGGGAGCTGTTTTTT	NA	TRBV5-1	NA	TRBJ2-2
CASSDSTSEKLFF	TGCGCCAGCAGTGACTCGACGTCAGAAAAACTGTTTTTT	NA	TRBV10-1	NA	TRBJ1-4
CASGRGTPDNSPLHF	TGTGCTAGTGGTCGCGGGACTCCGGATAATTCACCCCTCCACTTT	NA	TRBV12-5	NA	TRBJ1-6
CASRLLTGGGGTEAFF	TGTGCCAGCAGGCTTCTAACAGGGGGCGGAGGCACTGAAGCTTTCTTT	NA	TRBV2	TRBD1	TRBJ1-1
CASSDRDRYEQYF	TGTGCCAGCAGTGACCGGGACAGATACGAGCAGTACTTC	NA	TRBV28	TRBD1	TRBJ2-7